The T cell receptor beta chain described here comes from a study of cytomegalovirus exposure and HLA in healthy donors. Whole-study context: Approximately 83 million unique TCRs from HLA-typed donors were held in an early data release.

The PCR was carried out with 60 Vbeta primers and 13 Jbeta primers. This table comes from immunoSEQ multiplex PCR, and its TCRdb copy is limited to in-frame clones, with some not included. The sample consists of 130,000 to 150,000 clones, 60% to 85% of them appearing once. After removal of 2 bases from V and 3 bases from J, the junction contained 4 bases not matched to a gene. Germline V gene data show CDR1 as MNHNS and CDR2 as SASEGT. This CDR3 spans 15 amino acids. In its sample, this clone was seen a few times. The J gene is TRBJ2-3, the V gene TRBV6-1, with TRBD1 matching 8 bases. Input material: PBMCs. This clonotype was obtained from a woman in her forties in good health and CMV-seropositive. This CDR3 reads CASSETDRVTDTQYF. In DNA, the CDR3 is TGTGCCAGCAGTGAAACGGACAGGGTAACAGATACGCAGTATTTT.